This T cell receptor beta chain was recovered during a study of T-cell reconstitution after alpha-beta-depleted transplantation in children. Germline V CDR1 and CDR2: LGHNA, YSLEER. The CDR3 has 16 residues. The V end lost 0 bases, the J end lost 4 bases, and 14 bases lay between the germline ends. The TCRbeta library was prepared with unique molecular identifiers. Via MiXCR, TCRdb re-called the PCR reads, giving one row per CDR3 protein. In the table there are more than 300,000 distinct CDR3 sequences, roughly 16% of which are singletons. Study outcomes and limitations: Among T cells one year after transplant, newly produced cells accounted for most counts and diversity. Expanded graft clones numbering several hundred reportedly gave rise to alpha-beta T cells about two months after transplant.

Points on this clonotype: Its antigen is not known.

The V call is TRBV4-3, the J call TRBJ2-3; D remains ambiguous. The origin of this receptor is a male patient between 2 and 10 years old who had a stem cell transplant for acute lymphoblastic leukemia, so the T cells may come from the graft donor. Here the sequenced sample was PBMCs, mostly from graft donor cells, taken 360 days after TCRalphabeta/CD19-depleted stem cell transplant. The CDR3 nucleotides read TGCGCCAGCAGCCAAGATTGGGTCAAATGGGCAGATACGCAGTATTTT. It encodes CASSQDWVKWADTQYF.